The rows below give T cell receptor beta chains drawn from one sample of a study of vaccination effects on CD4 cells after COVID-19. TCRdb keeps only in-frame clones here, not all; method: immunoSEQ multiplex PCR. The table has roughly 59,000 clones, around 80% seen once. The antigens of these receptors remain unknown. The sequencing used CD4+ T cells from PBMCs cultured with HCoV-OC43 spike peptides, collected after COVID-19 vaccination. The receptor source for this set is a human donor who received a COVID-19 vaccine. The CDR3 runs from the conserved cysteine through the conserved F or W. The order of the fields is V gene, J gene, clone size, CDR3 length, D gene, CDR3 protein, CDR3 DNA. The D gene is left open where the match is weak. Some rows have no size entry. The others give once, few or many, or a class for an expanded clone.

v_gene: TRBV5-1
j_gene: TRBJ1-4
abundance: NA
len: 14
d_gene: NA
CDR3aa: CASSLQASNEKLFF
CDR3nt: TGCGCCAGCAGCTTGCAGGCTTCGAATGAAAAACTGTTTTTT

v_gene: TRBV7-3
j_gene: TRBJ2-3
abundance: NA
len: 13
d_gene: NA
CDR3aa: CASSPQGGDTQYF
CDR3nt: TGTGCCAGCAGCCCTCAGGGGGGAGATACGCAGTATTTT

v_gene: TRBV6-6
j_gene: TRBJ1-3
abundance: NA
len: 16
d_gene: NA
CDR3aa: CASSRSNSYSGNTIYF
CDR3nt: TGTGCCAGCAGCCGATCTAACTCCTACTCTGGAAACACCATATATTTT

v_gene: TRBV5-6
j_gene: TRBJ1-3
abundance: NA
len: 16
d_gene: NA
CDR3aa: CASSWRDRSSGNTIYF
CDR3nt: TGTGCCAGCAGCTGGAGGGACCGCAGCTCTGGAAACACCATATATTTT

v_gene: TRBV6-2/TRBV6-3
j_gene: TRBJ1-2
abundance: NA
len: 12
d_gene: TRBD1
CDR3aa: CASSWTGSGYTF
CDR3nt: TGTGCCAGCAGCTGGACAGGGAGCGGCTACACCTTC

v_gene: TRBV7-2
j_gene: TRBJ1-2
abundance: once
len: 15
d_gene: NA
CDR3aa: CASSLAREYGNGYTF
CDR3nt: TGTGCCAGCAGCTTAGCAAGGGAATATGGGAATGGCTACACCTTC

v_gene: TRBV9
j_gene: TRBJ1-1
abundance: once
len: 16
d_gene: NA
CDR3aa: CASSVGLGGGHTEAFF
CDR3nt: TGTGCCAGCAGCGTAGGTTTAGGGGGAGGTCACACTGAAGCTTTCTTT

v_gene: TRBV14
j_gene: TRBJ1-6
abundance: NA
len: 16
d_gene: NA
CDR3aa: CASSQRQGQRNSPLHF
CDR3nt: TGTGCCAGCAGCCAACGGCAGGGCCAGCGTAATTCACCCCTCCACTTT

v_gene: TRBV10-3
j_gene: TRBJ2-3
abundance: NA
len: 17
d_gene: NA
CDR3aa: CAISERALSTSTDTQYF
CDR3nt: TGTGCCATCAGTGAGCGTGCACTGTCTACTAGCACAGATACGCAGTATTTT

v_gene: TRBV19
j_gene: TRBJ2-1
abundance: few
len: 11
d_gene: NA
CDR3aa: CASSNRAEQFF
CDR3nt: TGTGCCAGTAGTAATAGAGCCGAGCAGTTCTTC

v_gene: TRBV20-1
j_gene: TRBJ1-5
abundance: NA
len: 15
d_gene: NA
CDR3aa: CSASRGVYSNQPQHF
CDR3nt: TGCAGTGCAAGTAGGGGGGTTTATAGCAATCAGCCCCAGCATTTT

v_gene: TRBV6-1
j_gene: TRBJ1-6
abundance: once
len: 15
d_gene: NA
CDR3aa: CASSELFRGVSPLHF
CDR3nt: TGTGCCAGCAGTGAACTCTTTCGAGGGGTTTCACCCCTCCACTTT

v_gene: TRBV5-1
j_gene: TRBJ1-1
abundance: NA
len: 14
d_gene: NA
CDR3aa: CASRTQGPSTEAFF
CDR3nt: TGCGCCAGCCGGACTCAGGGGCCGAGCACTGAAGCTTTCTTT

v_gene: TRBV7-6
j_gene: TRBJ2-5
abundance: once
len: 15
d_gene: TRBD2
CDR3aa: CASSQRGAPSETQYF
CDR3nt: TGTGCCAGCAGCCAGCGGGGGGCCCCAAGCGAGACCCAGTACTTC

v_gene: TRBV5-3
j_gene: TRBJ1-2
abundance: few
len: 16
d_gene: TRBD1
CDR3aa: CARSLPGTGSWGGYTF
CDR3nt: TGTGCCAGAAGCTTGCCCGGGACAGGTAGCTGGGGTGGCTACACCTTC

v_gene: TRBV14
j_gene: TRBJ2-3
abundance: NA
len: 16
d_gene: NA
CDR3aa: CASSQEGSSRGNTQYF
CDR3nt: TGTGCCAGCAGCCAAGAAGGTAGCAGCCGGGGAAATACGCAGTATTTT

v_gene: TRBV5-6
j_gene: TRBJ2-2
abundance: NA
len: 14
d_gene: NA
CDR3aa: CASSFFGLPGELFF
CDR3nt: TGTGCCAGCAGCTTTTTCGGGCTACCCGGGGAGCTGTTTTTT

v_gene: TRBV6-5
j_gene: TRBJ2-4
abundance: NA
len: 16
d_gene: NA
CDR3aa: CASSYNRVDGRNIQYF
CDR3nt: TGTGCCAGCAGTTACAACAGGGTTGATGGTCGGAACATTCAGTACTTC

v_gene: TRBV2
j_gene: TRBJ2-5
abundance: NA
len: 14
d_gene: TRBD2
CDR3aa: CASRTGTSEETQYF
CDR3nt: TGTGCCAGCAGGACCGGGACTAGCGAAGAGACCCAGTACTTC

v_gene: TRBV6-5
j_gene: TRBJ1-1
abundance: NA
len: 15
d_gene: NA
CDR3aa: CASSYTRGARTEAFF
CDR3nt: TGTGCCAGCAGTTATACGAGGGGCGCGCGGACTGAAGCTTTCTTT

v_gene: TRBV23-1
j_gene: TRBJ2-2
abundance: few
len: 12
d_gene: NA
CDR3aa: CASSLNTGELFF
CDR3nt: TGCGCCAGCAGTCTGAACACCGGGGAGCTGTTTTTT